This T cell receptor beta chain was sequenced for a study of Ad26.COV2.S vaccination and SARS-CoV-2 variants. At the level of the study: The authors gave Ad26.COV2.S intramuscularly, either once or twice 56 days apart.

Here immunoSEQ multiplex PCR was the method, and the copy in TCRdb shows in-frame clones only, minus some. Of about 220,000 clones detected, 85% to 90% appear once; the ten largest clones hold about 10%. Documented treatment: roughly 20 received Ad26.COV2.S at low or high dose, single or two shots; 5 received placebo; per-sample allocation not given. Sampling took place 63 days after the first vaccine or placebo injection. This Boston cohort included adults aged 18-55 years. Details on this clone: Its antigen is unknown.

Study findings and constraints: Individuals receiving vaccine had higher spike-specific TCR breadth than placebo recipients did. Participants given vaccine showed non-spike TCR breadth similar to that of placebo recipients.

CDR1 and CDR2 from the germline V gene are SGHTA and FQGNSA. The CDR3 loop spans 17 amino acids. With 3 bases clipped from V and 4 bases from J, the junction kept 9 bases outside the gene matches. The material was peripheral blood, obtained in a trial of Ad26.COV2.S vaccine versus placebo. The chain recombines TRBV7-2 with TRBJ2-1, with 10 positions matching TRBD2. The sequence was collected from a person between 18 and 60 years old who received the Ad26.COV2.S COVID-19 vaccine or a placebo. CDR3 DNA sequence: TGTGCCAGCAGCTTTGCTCTAGCGGGGGCTAGATACAATGAGCAGTTCTTC. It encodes CASSFALAGARYNEQFF.